This T cell receptor beta chain is from a study of blood T cells in healthy people across ages. General study findings and limits: There was a strong correlation between TCR beta diversity and naive T cell percentage.

Comment on this clonotype: Its target is unknown.

CDR3 length: 14 amino acids. The germline V and J ends were trimmed by 4 bases and 3 bases, with 10 bases remaining between them. Germline values: CDR1 KGHDR, CDR2 SFDVKD. There were at least 6 micrograms of total RNA extracted from every sample. Together with a sample-barcoded 5' primer, a J-beta primer mix was included in a second PCR lasting about 7 to 12 cycles. TCRdb processed the 5' RACE reads anew with MiXCR; each CDR3 protein has one entry. This table holds around 620,000 distinct CDR3 sequences, 25% to 30% found once. This chain joins TRBV24-1 and TRBJ2-3, with D possibly TRBD1 on 6 matching bases. The sample was blood. The TCR originated in a woman aged 65 to 85 in good health. This chain's CDR3 is CATSDPDRTDTQYF. As DNA, the CDR3 is TGTGCCACCAGTGACCCTGACAGGACAGATACGCAGTATTTT.